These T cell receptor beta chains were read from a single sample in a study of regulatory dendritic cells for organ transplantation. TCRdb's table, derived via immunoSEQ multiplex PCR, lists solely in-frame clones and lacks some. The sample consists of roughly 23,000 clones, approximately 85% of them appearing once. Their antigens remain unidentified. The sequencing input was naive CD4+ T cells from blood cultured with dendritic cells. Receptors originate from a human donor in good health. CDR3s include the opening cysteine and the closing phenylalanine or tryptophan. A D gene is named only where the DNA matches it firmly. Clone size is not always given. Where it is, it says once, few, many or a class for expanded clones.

CDR3aa: CASSLRGSYEQYF; CDR3nt: TGTGCCAGCAGCTTAAGGGGGTCCTACGAGCAGTACTTC; len: 13; abundance: .; v_gene: TRBV7-2; d_gene: .; j_gene: TRBJ2-7
CDR3aa: CASSHRLAGGGNEQFF; CDR3nt: TGCGCCAGCAGCCATCGACTAGCGGGAGGTGGCAATGAGCAGTTCTTC; len: 16; abundance: once; v_gene: TRBV4-3; d_gene: TRBD2; j_gene: TRBJ2-1
CDR3aa: CASSGGLAGGPGYNEQFF; CDR3nt: TGCGCCAGCAGTGGGGGACTAGCGGGAGGGCCGGGATACAATGAGCAGTTCTTC; len: 18; abundance: .; v_gene: TRBV10-2; d_gene: TRBD2; j_gene: TRBJ2-1
CDR3aa: CASSETGSVLFF; CDR3nt: TGTGCCAGCAGCGAGACAGGGTCCGTCCTCTTCTTC; len: 12; abundance: .; v_gene: TRBV9; d_gene: TRBD1; j_gene: TRBJ2-7
CDR3aa: CASSSKYRGRGTEAFF; CDR3nt: TGTGCCAGCAGTTCAAAATACAGGGGAAGGGGGACTGAAGCTTTCTTT; len: 16; abundance: .; v_gene: TRBV28; d_gene: TRBD1; j_gene: TRBJ1-1
CDR3aa: CASSGLYEQYF; CDR3nt: TGTGCCAGCAGCGGACTATACGAGCAGTACTTC; len: 11; abundance: .; v_gene: TRBV6-5; d_gene: .; j_gene: TRBJ2-7
CDR3aa: CASSGFNRDSYEQYF; CDR3nt: TGTGCCAGCAGTGGATTCAACCGGGACAGCTACGAGCAGTACTTC; len: 15; abundance: once; v_gene: TRBV6-4; d_gene: TRBD1; j_gene: TRBJ2-7
CDR3aa: CATSRVGETQYF; CDR3nt: TGTGCCACCAGCAGAGTGGGAGAGACCCAGTACTTC; len: 12; abundance: .; v_gene: TRBV15; d_gene: .; j_gene: TRBJ2-5
CDR3aa: CASSPGTVIYEQYF; CDR3nt: TGTGCCAGCTCACCCGGGACAGTTATCTACGAGCAGTACTTC; len: 14; abundance: .; v_gene: TRBV18; d_gene: TRBD1; j_gene: TRBJ2-7
CDR3aa: CASSPDTRRNTIYF; CDR3nt: TGTGCCAGCTCACCGGATACCAGGAGAAACACCATATATTTT; len: 14; abundance: .; v_gene: TRBV18; d_gene: .; j_gene: TRBJ1-3
CDR3aa: CASSLRGQGAYGYTF; CDR3nt: TGTGCCAGCAGCTTAAGAGGACAGGGGGCATATGGCTACACCTTC; len: 15; abundance: .; v_gene: TRBV7-3; d_gene: TRBD1; j_gene: TRBJ1-2
CDR3aa: CATSRATGSVYGYTF; CDR3nt: TGTGCCACCAGCAGGGCTACTGGGTCTGTTTATGGCTACACCTTC; len: 15; abundance: once; v_gene: TRBV15; d_gene: .; j_gene: TRBJ1-2
CDR3aa: CASSYSGTGFNEQFF; CDR3nt: TGTGCCAGCAGTTACTCGGGGACAGGGTTTAATGAGCAGTTCTTC; len: 15; abundance: .; v_gene: TRBV6-5; d_gene: TRBD1; j_gene: TRBJ2-1
CDR3aa: CAWRGTGGYYF; CDR3nt: TGTGCCTGGAGGGGGACAGGGGGTTACTATTTT; len: 11; abundance: .; v_gene: TRBV30; d_gene: TRBD1; j_gene: TRBJ2-3
CDR3aa: CASSVAGHYNEQFF; CDR3nt: TGTGCCAGCAGCGTAGCAGGACACTACAATGAGCAGTTCTTC; len: 14; abundance: .; v_gene: TRBV9; d_gene: .; j_gene: TRBJ2-1
CDR3aa: CASSKGQWDTQYF; CDR3nt: TGTGCCAGTAGTAAAGGACAGTGGGATACGCAGTATTTT; len: 13; abundance: .; v_gene: TRBV19; d_gene: .; j_gene: TRBJ2-3
CDR3aa: CASSLASGTGSSYEQYF; CDR3nt: TGTGCCAGCAGTTTAGCCTCCGGGACAGGGAGCTCCTACGAGCAGTACTTC; len: 17; abundance: .; v_gene: TRBV27; d_gene: TRBD1; j_gene: TRBJ2-7
CDR3aa: CASSLGTTQETQYF; CDR3nt: TGTGCCAGCAGCCTCGGGACCACTCAAGAGACCCAGTACTTC; len: 14; abundance: .; v_gene: TRBV11-2; d_gene: .; j_gene: TRBJ2-5
CDR3aa: CASSIQGSYEQYF; CDR3nt: TGTGCCAGTAGTATACAGGGGTCCTACGAGCAGTACTTC; len: 13; abundance: few; v_gene: TRBV19; d_gene: .; j_gene: TRBJ2-7
CDR3aa: CASSVVTDTQYF; CDR3nt: TGTGCCAGCAGCGTAGTCACGGATACGCAGTATTTT; len: 12; abundance: .; v_gene: TRBV9; d_gene: .; j_gene: TRBJ2-3
CDR3aa: CASSQGSRTSYEQYF; CDR3nt: TGTGCCAGCAGCCAAGGATCCAGGACGAGCTACGAGCAGTACTTC; len: 15; abundance: .; v_gene: TRBV7-6; d_gene: .; j_gene: TRBJ2-7
CDR3aa: CASSQNGGYTF; CDR3nt: TGTGCCAGCAGTCAGAATGGGGGCTACACCTTC; len: 11; abundance: .; v_gene: TRBV6-6; d_gene: .; j_gene: TRBJ1-2
CDR3aa: CASSKDKAGENEQFF; CDR3nt: TGTGCCAGCAGCAAAGATAAGGCAGGGGAAAATGAGCAGTTCTTC; len: 15; abundance: .; v_gene: TRBV21-1; d_gene: .; j_gene: TRBJ2-1
CDR3aa: CASSYRGRGTYEQYF; CDR3nt: TGTGCCAGCAGTTATAGGGGCCGTGGAACCTACGAGCAGTACTTC; len: 15; abundance: .; v_gene: TRBV6-5; d_gene: .; j_gene: TRBJ2-7
CDR3aa: CASSLRPTSVSSYNEQFF; CDR3nt: TGTGCCAGCAGCTTGAGGCCCACTAGCGTCAGCTCCTACAATGAGCAGTTCTTC; len: 18; abundance: .; v_gene: TRBV7-3; d_gene: TRBD2; j_gene: TRBJ2-1
CDR3aa: CASSLSSSTIYF; CDR3nt: TGTGCCAGCAGTTTGTCCAGCTCCACCATATATTTT; len: 12; abundance: once; v_gene: TRBV28; d_gene: .; j_gene: TRBJ1-3
CDR3aa: CASSLDSNYGYTF; CDR3nt: TGTGCCAGCAGCTTGGACAGCAACTATGGCTACACCTTC; len: 13; abundance: few; v_gene: TRBV5-4; d_gene: .; j_gene: TRBJ1-2
CDR3aa: CASGRLSDEQYF; CDR3nt: TGTGCCAGCGGTCGTTTATCCGACGAGCAGTACTTC; len: 12; abundance: .; v_gene: TRBV6-1; d_gene: .; j_gene: TRBJ2-7
CDR3aa: CASSFLPSAGGGEQYF; CDR3nt: TGTGCCAGCAGTTTTCTGCCCTCGGCGGGAGGTGGGGAGCAGTACTTC; len: 16; abundance: .; v_gene: TRBV2; d_gene: TRBD2; j_gene: TRBJ2-7
CDR3aa: CASSDYMTPGANVLTF; CDR3nt: TGTGCCAGCAGTGATTATATGACACCTGGGGCCAACGTCCTGACTTTC; len: 16; abundance: .; v_gene: TRBV2; d_gene: .; j_gene: TRBJ2-6
CDR3aa: CASSPTGSSYNEQFF; CDR3nt: TGTGCCAGCAGCCCTACGGGCAGCTCCTACAATGAGCAGTTCTTC; len: 15; abundance: once; v_gene: TRBV9; d_gene: .; j_gene: TRBJ2-1
CDR3aa: CASSFMGQGQYF; CDR3nt: TGTGCCAGCAGCTTCATGGGGCAGGGGCAGTACTTC; len: 12; abundance: .; v_gene: TRBV7-3; d_gene: .; j_gene: TRBJ2-7
CDR3aa: CSASNLGYTF; CDR3nt: TGCAGTGCTTCCAATCTCGGCTACACCTTC; len: 10; abundance: once; v_gene: TRBV20-1; d_gene: .; j_gene: TRBJ1-2
CDR3aa: CATSSIYAGSSYNEQFF; CDR3nt: TGTGCCACCAGCAGTATTTACGCGGGGAGCTCCTACAATGAGCAGTTCTTC; len: 17; abundance: .; v_gene: TRBV15; d_gene: .; j_gene: TRBJ2-1
CDR3aa: CASSLLAGVGETQYF; CDR3nt: TGTGCCAGCAGCTTATTGGCGGGGGTAGGAGAGACCCAGTACTTC; len: 15; abundance: .; v_gene: TRBV11-2; d_gene: TRBD2; j_gene: TRBJ2-5
CDR3aa: CASSQATSEAFF; CDR3nt: TGTGCCAGCAGCCAAGCGACCTCTGAAGCTTTCTTT; len: 12; abundance: .; v_gene: TRBV14; d_gene: .; j_gene: TRBJ1-1
CDR3aa: CASSPPKNNQPQHF; CDR3nt: TGTGCCAGTAGTCCCCCAAAGAACAATCAGCCCCAGCATTTT; len: 14; abundance: .; v_gene: TRBV19; d_gene: .; j_gene: TRBJ1-5
CDR3aa: CASSRGWTGVGTQYF; CDR3nt: TGTGCCAGCAGCCGAGGCTGGACCGGGGTGGGTACGCAGTATTTT; len: 15; abundance: once; v_gene: TRBV5-6; d_gene: .; j_gene: TRBJ2-3
CDR3aa: CASSLAGQGGNTIYF; CDR3nt: TGTGCCAGCAGCTTAGCGGGACAGGGTGGGAACACCATATATTTT; len: 15; abundance: .; v_gene: TRBV7-2; d_gene: TRBD1; j_gene: TRBJ1-3
CDR3aa: CASRTTENTEAFF; CDR3nt: TGTGCCAGCCGAACCACAGAGAACACTGAAGCTTTCTTT; len: 13; abundance: .; v_gene: TRBV14; d_gene: .; j_gene: TRBJ1-1
CDR3aa: CASSYFPGATGELFF; CDR3nt: TGTGCCAGCAGTTACTTCCCGGGAGCAACCGGGGAGCTGTTTTTT; len: 15; abundance: .; v_gene: TRBV6-5; d_gene: .; j_gene: TRBJ2-2
CDR3aa: CASSQGLATETQYF; CDR3nt: TGTGCCAGCAGCCAAGGACTAGCGACGGAGACCCAGTACTTC; len: 14; abundance: .; v_gene: TRBV4-2; d_gene: TRBD2; j_gene: TRBJ2-5